This T cell receptor beta chain was identified during a study of blood T cell repertoires in COVID-19. Study-wide background: Sources were T cells, B-cell-depleted T cells, or PBMCs; the material itself was cDNA or gDNA.

Germline V gene lookup returns CDR1 SEHNR and CDR2 FQNEAQ (reference sequence). Trimming removed 4 bases at V and 2 bases at J, with 12 bases between. The CDR3 is 15 amino acids. Source study methods: Reference gene primer amplification gave estimated nucleated cell counts. TCRdb keeps only in-frame clones here, not all; method: immunoSEQ multiplex PCR. For V, J and clone size, that table is used; D and trimming come from the DNA. The sample contains 15,000 to 20,000 clones, 85% to 95% of which appear only once. Sequenced input: peripheral blood. The V gene is TRBV7-9, the J gene TRBJ1-3; perhaps TRBD1 as D (5 bases). The TCR comes from a human donor in a cohort sampled during active COVID-19. This CDR3 is CASSWRDSPGNTIYF. CDR3 DNA: TGTGCCAGCAGCTGGAGAGACAGTCCTGGAAACACCATATATTTT.